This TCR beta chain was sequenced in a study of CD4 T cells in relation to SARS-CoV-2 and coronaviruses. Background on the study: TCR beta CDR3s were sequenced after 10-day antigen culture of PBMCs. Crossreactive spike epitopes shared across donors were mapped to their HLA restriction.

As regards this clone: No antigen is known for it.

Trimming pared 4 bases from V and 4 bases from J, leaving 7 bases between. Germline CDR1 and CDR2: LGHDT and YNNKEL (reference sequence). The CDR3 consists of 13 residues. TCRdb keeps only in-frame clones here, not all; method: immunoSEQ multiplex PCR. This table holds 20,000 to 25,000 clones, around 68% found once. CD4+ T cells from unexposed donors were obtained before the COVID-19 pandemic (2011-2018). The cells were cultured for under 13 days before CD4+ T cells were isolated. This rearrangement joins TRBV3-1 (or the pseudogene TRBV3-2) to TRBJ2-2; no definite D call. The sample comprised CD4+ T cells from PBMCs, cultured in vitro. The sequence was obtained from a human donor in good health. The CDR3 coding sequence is TGTGCCAGCAGCCCCAACTTCACCGGGGAGCTGTTTTTT. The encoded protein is CASSPNFTGELFF.